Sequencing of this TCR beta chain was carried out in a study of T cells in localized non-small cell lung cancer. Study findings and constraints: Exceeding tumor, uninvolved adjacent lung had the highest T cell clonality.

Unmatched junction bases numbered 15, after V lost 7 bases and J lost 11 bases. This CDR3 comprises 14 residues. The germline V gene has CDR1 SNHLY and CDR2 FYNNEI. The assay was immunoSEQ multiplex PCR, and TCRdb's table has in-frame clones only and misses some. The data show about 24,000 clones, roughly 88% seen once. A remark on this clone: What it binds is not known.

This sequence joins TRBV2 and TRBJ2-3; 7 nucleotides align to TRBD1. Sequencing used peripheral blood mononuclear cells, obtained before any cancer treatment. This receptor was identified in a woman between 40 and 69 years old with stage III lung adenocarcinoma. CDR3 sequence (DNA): TGTGCCAGCAACCGTGGACAGGACTTAGGGGGGCAGTATTTT. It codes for CASNRGQDLGGQYF. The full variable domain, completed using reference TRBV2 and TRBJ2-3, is EPEVTQTPSHQVTQMGQEVILRCVPISNHLYFYWYRQILGQKVEFLVSFYNNEISEKSEIFDDQFSVERPDGSNFTLKIRSTKLEDSAMYFCASNRGQDLGGQYFGPGTRLTVL.